Below, 30 T cell receptor beta chains from the same sample are listed, as sequenced in a study of shared clonotypes between healthy human individuals. Using immunoSEQ multiplex PCR, the repertoire was profiled, and TCRdb retains in-frame clones only, with some absent. The data show 2 million to 2.5 million clones, over 90% seen once. Specimen: naive CD4+ T cells from PBMCs. Sample subset: CD45RA+ positively selected. The receptors were sampled from a man between 18 and 29 years old in good health. Some clones in this sample may be carry-over from other donors' samples.

The chain combines TRBV28 with TRBJ2-7; 8 bases are a match to TRBD2. CDR3 length equals 15 residues. CDR1 and CDR2 from the germline V gene are MDHEN and SYDVKM. The J segment lost 3 bases and the V segment lost 3 bases, leaving 7 bases of the junction unmatched. CDR3 nucleotide sequence: TGTGCCAGCAGTTTCGGAGCGGGGGAGGGCTACGAGCAGTACTTC. Its translation is CASSFGAGEGYEQYF.

The rearrangement links TRBV7-2 to TRBJ2-5, with D maybe TRBD1 (6 bases). This CDR3 contains 15 residues. CDR1 is SGHTA and CDR2 is FQGNSA in the germline V gene. V was shortened by 8 bases and J by 5 bases, with 21 bases between the two germline ends. The CDR3 DNA reads as TGTGCCAGCTCTGTGTGGCCAGGGGCAGTGGAGACCCAGTACTTC. Amino acids: CASSVWPGAVETQYF.

CDR3 nucleotides: TGTGCCAGCAGCTCCGCAACTTGGTCAAACGAGCAGTACTTC. Amino acid sequence: CASSSATWSNEQYF. This chain joins TRBV7-6 and TRBJ2-7, with D unresolved. Trimming took off 4 bases at V and 5 bases at J, with 15 bases between the two ends. This CDR3 contains 14 residues. Germline V CDR1 and CDR2: SGHVS, FNYEAQ.

Details on this clone: Other DNA sequences within the sample encode an identical CDR3. V gene TRBV5-1 combines with J gene TRBJ2-7; 10 positions agree with TRBD1. V lost 3 bases to trimming and J lost 4 bases; unmatched junction nucleotides: 1. Germline-derived CDR1 and CDR2 are SGHRS and YFSETQ. This CDR3 is 13 amino acids long. The CDR3 region is CASSWDRGYEQYF. The CDR3 DNA sequence: TGCGCCAGCAGCTGGGACAGGGGTTACGAGCAGTACTTC.

This clone was detected once. The V call is TRBV6-1, the J call TRBJ2-3; TRBD1 matches 7 bases. The V segment lost 2 bases and the J segment 0 bases; nucleotides outside the gene matches: 2. The germline V gene has CDR1 MNHNS and CDR2 SASEGT. The CDR3 length is 15 residues. CDR3 in DNA: TGTGCCAGCAGTGAAAGACAGGGAAGCACAGATACGCAGTATTTT. It codes for CASSERQGSTDTQYF.

This clone was seen a single time. V is TRBV2 and J is TRBJ2-1; D is unresolved. The CDR3 has 15 residues. With 5 bases removed from V and 2 bases from J, the gap between germline ends came to 13 bases. Germline-derived CDR1 and CDR2 are SNHLY and FYNNEI. The CDR3 nucleotides are TGTGCCAGCAGTCTGATCGCAGGAGCCTACAATGAGCAGTTCTTC. It translates to CASSLIAGAYNEQFF.

J is TRBJ1-1 and V is TRBV13; no definite D call. With 6 bases removed from V and 12 bases from J, the gap between germline ends came to 17 bases. The germline CDR1 and CDR2 sequences are PRHDT and FYEKMQ (reference sequence). CDR3 size: 12 residues. This chain's CDR3 is CASSRRAGRSFF. The CDR3 DNA reads as TGTGCCAGCAGTCGTCGGGCGGGCAGGTCTTTCTTT.

The V and J genes are TRBV5-1 and TRBJ1-2; D is undetermined. Germline V lookup: CDR1 SGHRS, CDR2 YFSETQ. This CDR3 is 14 amino acids long. The ends were cut back, 5 bases at V and 0 bases at J, with 11 bases in the middle. CDR3 loop: CASRDQGTNYGYTF. In DNA, the CDR3 is TGCGCCAGCAGGGACCAAGGTACTAACTATGGCTACACCTTC.

The chain employs TRBV18 and TRBJ2-7; 10 bases fit TRBD1. Germline trimming cut 8 bases from V and 5 bases from J; bases unmatched to any gene: 3. The germline V gene has CDR1 KGHSH and CDR2 LQKENI. The CDR3 has 12 residues. CDR3 sequence reads: CASGDRGDEQYF. The CDR3 DNA reads as TGTGCCAGCGGGGACAGGGGTGACGAGCAGTACTTC.

This sequence joins TRBV4-2 and TRBJ2-7; the D gene is possibly TRBD2 (6 bases). CDR1 and CDR2 (germline): LGHNA, YNFKEQ. This CDR3 region has 12 residues. V lost 0 bases and J lost 10, with 10 bases in between. CDR3 sequence: CASSQDSGVQYF. The CDR3 DNA is TGTGCCAGCAGCCAAGATTCGGGAGTCCAGTACTTC.

This chain links TRBV30 with TRBJ2-5, with TRBD2 as a possible D gene (5 bases). Trimming shortened V by 2 bases and J by 5 bases, and 15 bases separated the two germline ends. Looked up from germline, CDR1 is GTSNPN and CDR2 is SVGIG (reference sequence). The CDR3 is made up of 14 amino acids. The CDR3 DNA sequence: TGTGCCTGGAGTCCCATCGGGGTTCGGGAGACCCAGTACTTC. It specifies CAWSPIGVRETQYF.

J is TRBJ2-7 and V is TRBV7-8, with TRBD1 matching over 8 bases. This CDR3 has 13 residues. Trimming took 4 bases from V and 3 from J; bases not matched to a gene: 2. Germline V gene data show CDR1 as SGHVS and CDR2 as FQNEAQ. The DNA of the CDR3 is TGTGCCAGCAGCTGGGACAGGAGCTACGAGCAGTACTTC. It yields the protein CASSWDRSYEQYF. Full variable domain (outside the CDR3, taken from reference TRBV7-8 and TRBJ2-7): GAGVSQSPRYKVAKRGQDVALRCDPISGHVSLFWYQQALGQGPEFLTYFQNEAQLDKSGLPSDRFFAERPEGSVSTLKIQRTQQEDSAVYLCASSWDRSYEQYFGPGTRLTVT.

The chain combines TRBV4-2 with TRBJ1-1; no reliable D call. Trimming pared 0 bases from V and 10 bases from J, leaving 18 bases between. CDR3 length: 15 residues. In germline, CDR1 is LGHNA, CDR2 YNFKEQ. CDR3 amino acids: CASSQDPKVSGRAFF. The CDR3 coding sequence is TGTGCCAGCAGCCAAGACCCGAAAGTGTCTGGGAGAGCTTTCTTT.

This chain links TRBV6-5 with TRBJ2-7, with 10 bases fitting TRBD2. The CDR3 contains 15 residues. The ends lost 4 bases at V and 4 bases at J; junction bases unmatched: 7. Germline V CDR1 and CDR2: MNHEY, SVGAGI. CDR3 nucleotides: TGTGCCAGCAGTTCCACCTCTAGCGGGAGATACGAGCAGTACTTC. Translation: CASSSTSSGRYEQYF.

This chain links TRBV6-5 with TRBJ1-4; TRBD1 matches 10 bases. The CDR3 sequence is 13 residues long. The V gene end was trimmed by 5 bases and the J gene end by 13 bases; junction bases not matched to a gene: 7. The germline CDR1 and CDR2 sequences are MNHEY and SVGAGI. The CDR3 here is CASSTGQGLPLFF. The CDR3 DNA reads TGTGCCAGCAGTACGGGACAGGGGCTACCACTGTTTTTT.

The V gene is TRBV7-8, the J gene TRBJ2-7, with 11 bases aligning to TRBD2. Germline V CDR1 and CDR2: SGHVS, FQNEAQ. The CDR3 sequence is 16 residues long. V lost 1 base and J lost 6; bases outside the gene matches: 8. The CDR3 coding sequence is TGTGCCAGCAGCTTAGTAGAACTAGCGGGAGTGGGCGAGCAGTACTTC. As protein: CASSLVELAGVGEQYF. The variable domain in full, with the rest retrieved from reference TRBV7-8 and TRBJ2-7, is GAGVSQSPRYKVAKRGQDVALRCDPISGHVSLFWYQQALGQGPEFLTYFQNEAQLDKSGLPSDRFFAERPEGSVSTLKIQRTQQEDSAVYLCASSLVELAGVGEQYFGPGTRLTVT.

The gene calls are TRBV11-2 and TRBJ2-2; 7 bases line up with TRBD2. The CDR3 loop spans 16 amino acids. V was clipped by 5 bases and J by 2 bases; unmatched bases: 8. Germline V gene lookup returns CDR1 SGHAT and CDR2 FQNNGV. CDR3 region: CASSPQSGTNTGELFF. DNA of the CDR3: TGTGCCAGCAGCCCCCAAAGCGGGACCAACACCGGGGAGCTGTTTTTT.

This sequence joins TRBV5-1 and TRBJ2-6; no clear D. Trimming left V 0 bases short and J 8 bases short, with 15 bases between. The CDR3 runs 16 residues. Germline V lookup: CDR1 SGHRS, CDR2 YFSETQ. CDR3 in DNA: TGCGCCAGCAGCTTGGCCGGTGGGATCTCGACCAACGTCCTGACTTTC. Its translation is CASSLAGGISTNVLTF.

This clone was detected only a few times. The chain uses TRBV6-1 and TRBJ1-5; TRBD1 agrees at 10 bases. This CDR3 has 15 residues. V dropped 5 bases and J dropped 4; count of bases not matched to a gene: 5. Germline V lookup: CDR1 MNHNS, CDR2 SASEGT. CDR3 DNA: TGTGCCAGCAGTACCGGACAGGGGGTAAATCAGCCCCAGCATTTT. Its translation: CASSTGQGVNQPQHF.

The chain combines TRBV11-2 with TRBJ2-7; 14 positions match TRBD2. Germline V CDR1 and CDR2: SGHAT, FQNNGV. J lost 5 bases, V lost 2 bases, and 8 bases had no gene match. The CDR3 has 17 amino acids. CDR3 residues: CASSLIAGTSGRHEQYF. The DNA for the CDR3 is TGTGCCAGCAGCTTAATCGCTGGGACTAGCGGGAGACACGAGCAGTACTTC. The variable domain in full, completed from reference TRBV11-2 and TRBJ2-7, reads EAGVAQSPRYKIIEKRQSVAFWCNPISGHATLYWYQQILGQGPKLLIQFQNNGVVDDSQLPKDRFSAERLKGVDSTLKIQPAKLEDSAVYLCASSLIAGTSGRHEQYFGPGTRLTVT.

Comment on this clone: The sample holds other DNA sequences that translate to the same CDR3. V and J are TRBV30 and TRBJ1-1; 7 positions agree with TRBD1. The germline gives CDR1 GTSNPN, CDR2 SVGIG (reference sequence). The junction had 4 bases not matched to a gene; V was cut back by 2 bases and J by 4 bases. CDR3 length: 13 residues. The CDR3: CAWSRQGGTEAFF. The CDR3 DNA reads as TGTGCCTGGAGTAGGCAGGGGGGCACTGAAGCTTTCTTT.

V usage is TRBV11-3 and J usage is TRBJ2-5; D not certain. In germline, CDR1 is SGHNT, CDR2 YENEEA. The V and J ends lost 1 base and 1 base respectively, with 13 bases between them. This CDR3 has 16 residues. The CDR3 here is CASSLGRLERQETQYF. CDR3 coding DNA: TGTGCCAGCAGCTTAGGACGGTTGGAACGCCAAGAGACCCAGTACTTC. The full variable domain, rest sourced from reference TRBV11-3 and TRBJ2-5, is EAGVVQSPRYKIIEKKQPVAFWCNPISGHNTLYWYLQNLGQGPELLIRYENEEAVDDSQLPKDRFSAERLKGVDSTLKIQPAELGDSAVYLCASSLGRLERQETQYFGPGTRLLVL.

This rearrangement joins TRBV14 to TRBJ2-5; a possible D gene is TRBD1 (5 bases). Trimming took off 1 base at V and 2 bases at J, with 8 bases between the two ends. CDR1 and CDR2 from the germline V gene are SGHDN and FVKESK. This CDR3 has 14 residues. The CDR3 spells CASSQGRQQETQYF. The CDR3 region has the DNA TGTGCCAGCAGCCAAGGGAGACAGCAAGAGACCCAGTACTTC.

The CDR3 protein is CASSRTYEQYF. In DNA, the CDR3 is TGTGCCAGCAGCCGGACCTACGAGCAGTACTTC. V gene TRBV5-6 combines with J gene TRBJ2-7; no firm D call. Deletions cut 4 bases from V and 2 bases from J, with 4 bases between. CDR1 SGHDT and CDR2 YYEEEE come from the germline V gene. The CDR3 sequence is 11 residues long.

This chain uses TRBV6-5 with TRBJ2-2; D gene ambiguous. The V gene lost 2 bases and the J gene lost 0 bases, with 10 bases spanning the gap. Germline CDR1 and CDR2: MNHEY and SVGAGI. The CDR3 length is 16 residues. CDR3 amino acids: CASSYMGWTNTGELFF. In nucleotides, the CDR3 is TGTGCCAGCAGTTACATGGGGTGGACGAACACCGGGGAGCTGTTTTTT.

The chain links TRBV28 to TRBJ2-1; tentative D call: TRBD2 (7 bases). Between the trimmed V and J ends, which lost 2 bases and 10 bases, there was a span of 18 bases. CDR1 MDHEN and CDR2 SYDVKM come from the germline V gene. The CDR3 contains 15 residues. CDR3 residues: CASSLGGGGRNEQFF. The CDR3 region has the DNA TGTGCCAGCAGTTTAGGAGGGGGGGGACGGAACGAGCAGTTCTTC.

The chain carries TRBV7-2 and TRBJ1-1; a weak D match, TRBD1 (5 bases). The CDR3 extends over 14 amino acids. Germline V gene data show CDR1 as SGHTA and CDR2 as FQGNSA. V shed 8 bases and J shed 1 base, with 14 bases lying between them. The CDR3 here is CASRRDRTNTEAFF. The CDR3 nucleotides read TGTGCCAGCCGGAGGGACCGGACGAACACTGAAGCTTTCTTT.

This clone was detected only once. The chain carries TRBV28 and TRBJ2-5; 8 bases agree with TRBD2. V lost 6 bases, J lost 5 bases, and 8 bases stayed unmatched. The CDR3 totals 14 residues. The germline V gene encodes CDR1 MDHEN and CDR2 SYDVKM. The CDR3 nucleotides read TGTGCCAGCAGGTCAGCGGGAGTACCCGAGACCCAGTACTTC. Amino acids: CASRSAGVPETQYF. The entire variable domain, with the rest obtained from reference TRBV28 and TRBJ2-5, is as follows: DVKVTQSSRYLVKRTGEKVFLECVQDMDHENMFWYRQDPGLGLRLIYFSYDVKMKEKGDIPEGYSVSREKKERFSLILESASTNQTSMYLCASRSAGVPETQYFGPGTRLLVL.

The genes are TRBV6-1 and TRBJ1-2; D remains unclear. Germline CDR1 reads MNHNS; CDR2 reads SASEGT. Between the trimmed V and J ends, which lost 2 bases and 2 bases, there was a span of 6 bases. The CDR3 is 13 residues long. CDR3 nucleotide sequence: TGTGCCAGCAGTGAATCCAGGAACTATGGCTACACCTTC. This sequence encodes CASSESRNYGYTF.

The genes are TRBV6-5 and TRBJ2-2; D gene uncertain. Trimming left V 6 bases short and J 0 bases short, with 8 bases between. The CDR3 loop spans 14 amino acids. CDR1 and CDR2 from the germline V gene are MNHEY and SVGAGI. The CDR3 coding sequence is TGTGCCAGCAGGGCTAGGTCGAACACCGGGGAGCTGTTTTTT. Residues: CASRARSNTGELFF.